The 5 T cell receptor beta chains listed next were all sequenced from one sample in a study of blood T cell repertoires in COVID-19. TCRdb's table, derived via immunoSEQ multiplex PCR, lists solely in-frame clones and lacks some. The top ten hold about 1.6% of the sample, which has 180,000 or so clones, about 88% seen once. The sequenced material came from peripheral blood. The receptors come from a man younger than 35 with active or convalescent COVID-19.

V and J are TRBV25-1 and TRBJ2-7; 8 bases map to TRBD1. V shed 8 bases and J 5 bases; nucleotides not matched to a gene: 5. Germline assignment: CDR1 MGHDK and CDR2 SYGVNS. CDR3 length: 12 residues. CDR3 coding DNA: TGTGCCAGCGGACAGGGCCCCAACGAGCAGTACTTC. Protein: CASGQGPNEQYF.

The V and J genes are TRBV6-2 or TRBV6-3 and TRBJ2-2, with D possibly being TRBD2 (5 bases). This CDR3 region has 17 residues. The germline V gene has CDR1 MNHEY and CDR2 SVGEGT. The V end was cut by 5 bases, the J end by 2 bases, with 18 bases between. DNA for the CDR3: TGTGCCAGCAGTGCCCGGGGTTACCTAGCCAACACCGGGGAGCTGTTTTTT. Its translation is CASSARGYLANTGELFF.

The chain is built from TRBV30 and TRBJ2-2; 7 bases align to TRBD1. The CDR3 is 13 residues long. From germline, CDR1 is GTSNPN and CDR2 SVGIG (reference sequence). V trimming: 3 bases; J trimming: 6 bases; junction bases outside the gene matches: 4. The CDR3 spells CAWRTTGAGELFF. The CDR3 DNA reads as TGTGCCTGGAGAACAACAGGGGCCGGGGAGCTGTTTTTT.

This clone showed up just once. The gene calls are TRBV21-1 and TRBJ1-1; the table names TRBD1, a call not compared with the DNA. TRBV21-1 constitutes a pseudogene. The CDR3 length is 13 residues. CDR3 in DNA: TGTGCCAGCAGGGGACAGGGTCGTACTGAAGCTTTCTTT. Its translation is CASRGQGRTEAFF.

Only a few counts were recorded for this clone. The chain's CDR3 is CASSFRDTRDAFF. The CDR3 DNA reads as TGTGCCAGCAGTTTTCGGGATACCCGTGATGCTTTCTTT. The chain combines TRBV12-3 or TRBV12-4 with TRBJ1-1; D not resolved. Trimming stripped 3 bases from V and 11 bases from J, with 16 bases between. The CDR3 runs to 13 residues.